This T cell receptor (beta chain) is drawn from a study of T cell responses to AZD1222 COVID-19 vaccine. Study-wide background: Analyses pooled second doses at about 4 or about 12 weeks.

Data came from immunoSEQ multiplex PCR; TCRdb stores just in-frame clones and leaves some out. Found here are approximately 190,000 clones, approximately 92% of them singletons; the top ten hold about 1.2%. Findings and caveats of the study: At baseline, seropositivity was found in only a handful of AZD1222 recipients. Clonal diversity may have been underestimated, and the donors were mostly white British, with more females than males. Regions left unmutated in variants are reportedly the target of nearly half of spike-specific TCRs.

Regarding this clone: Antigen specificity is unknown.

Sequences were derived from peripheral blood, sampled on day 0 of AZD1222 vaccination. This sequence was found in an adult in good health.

The CDR3 DNA reads as TGTGCCACCAAGGGACAGGGTGGGCGGTCACCCCTCCACTTT. It codes for CATKGQGGRSPLHF. This rearrangement joins TRBV3-1 (or the pseudogene TRBV3-2) to TRBJ1-6, with 9 bases matching TRBD1. Germline lookup yields CDR1 LGHDT and CDR2 YNNKEL (reference sequence). After removal of 10 bases from V and 10 bases from J, the junction contained 11 bases not matched to a gene. The CDR3 has 14 residues.